Detailed here is one T cell receptor beta chain. Its antigen is as yet unknown. This sample is part of a study of regulatory T cells in long-lasting Graves disease. Study conclusions and caveats: A reduction in accuracy may have resulted from the small sample size.

Combining iRepertoire HTBI primers with Arm-PCR of CDR3 regions, the authors built TCR beta libraries. Study processing details: Across samples, 55 to 75 TRBV and roughly 13 TRBJ segments were found. TCRdb re-derived calls from the multiplex PCR reads in MiXCR, one entry per CDR3 protein. TCRdb's processing, not the study's, gives the V and J calls here. Among 400,000 to 450,000 distinct CDR3 sequences, 20% to 30% were seen once, and the ten largest hold around 24%. Regarding time point: persistent/refractory GD, antithyroid drugs over 5 years with positive TRAb. Scientists built the TCR library using RNA that was extracted from PBMCs. Graves' disease was diagnosed by American Thyroid Association guidelines. Tubes containing EDTA received approximately 9 milliliters of drawn peripheral blood. V gave up 5 bases and J gave up 5 bases; unmatched junction bases: 7. Germline lookup yields CDR1 DFQATT and CDR2 SNEGSKA (reference sequence). The CDR3 is 15 residues long.

This chain uses TRBV20-1 with TRBJ1-6, with 9 bases identical to TRBD1. The sample consisted of peripheral blood mononuclear cells (PBMCs), taken when the disease was refractory, from a patient treated with antithyroid drugs. This sequence was found in a female donor with Graves disease. The CDR3 nucleotides are TGCAGTGCTGGGAGGACAGGGGAGAATAATTCACCCCTCCACTTT. This sequence encodes CSAGRTGENNSPLHF.